This entry lists 24 T cell receptor beta chains sequenced from one sample in a study of blood T cell repertoires in COVID-19. Clones were sequenced by immunoSEQ multiplex PCR, and TCRdb holds only the in-frame ones, with some missing. The sample contains 84,000 or so clones, 80% to 90% of which appear only once. Sequencing was carried out using peripheral blood. These receptors all stem from a human donor in a cohort sampled during active COVID-19.

The rearrangement uses TRBV18 and TRBJ1-2; D may be TRBD1 (5 bases). Trimming shortened V by 5 bases and J by 4 bases, and 17 bases separated the two germline ends. The germline CDR1 and CDR2 sequences are KGHSH and LQKENI. The CDR3 sequence is 15 residues long. The CDR3 sequence: CASSTTPGDSYGYTF. The CDR3 DNA follows: TGTGCCAGCTCAACCACCCCAGGAGACAGCTATGGCTACACCTTC.

The rearrangement uses TRBV6-6 and TRBJ2-7, with TRBD1 as a possible D gene (5 bases). The germline gives CDR1 MNHNY, CDR2 SVGAGI (reference sequence). V gave up 2 bases and J gave up 2 bases, with 7 bases separating them. There are 13 residues in the CDR3. The CDR3 DNA is TGTGCCAGCAGTTACGGGGCCCCCTACGAGCAGTACTTC. Its protein is CASSYGAPYEQYF.

This sequence joins TRBV5-1 and TRBJ2-3; D might be TRBD1 (5 bases). Trimming took 4 bases from V and 6 from J, leaving 15 bases between them. Germline loops: CDR1 SGHRS, CDR2 YFSETQ. This CDR3 has 14 amino acids. The CDR3 DNA is TGCGCCAGCAGCGCTGCGACCTGGGGCGATACGCAGTATTTT. Amino acid sequence: CASSAATWGDTQYF.

The chain employs TRBV7-2 and TRBJ1-1; D call uncertain. V lost 0 bases and J lost 4, with 15 bases in between. Germline assignment: CDR1 SGHTA and CDR2 FQGNSA. The CDR3 spans 16 residues. For the CDR3, the DNA is TGTGCCAGCAGCTTAGCGATCGTCCGGTCGGGCACTGAAGCTTTCTTT. This translates into CASSLAIVRSGTEAFF.

This clone was counted a few times. The J gene is TRBJ1-5, the V gene TRBV7-8; D not certain. CDR3 length equals 12 residues. Per the germline V gene, CDR1 is SGHVS and CDR2 is FQNEAQ. The germline V and J ends were trimmed by 5 bases and 7 bases, with 9 bases remaining between them. CDR3 coding DNA: TGTGCCAGCAGCCCCCTCGGGCAGCCCCAGCATTTT. It specifies CASSPLGQPQHF.

This clone was counted a few times. J is TRBJ1-3 and V is TRBV6-4, with TRBD1 matching over 7 bases. The CDR3 loop spans 18 amino acids. Germline values: CDR1 MRHNA, CDR2 SNTAGT. Losses at the gene ends were 0 bases for V and 7 bases for J; bases not matched to a gene: 15. CDR3 loop: CASSDSAERLTGRNTIYF. CDR3 coding DNA: TGTGCCAGCAGTGACTCGGCTGAAAGGTTGACAGGGAGGAACACCATATATTTT.

The genes are TRBV6-5 and TRBJ1-5, with a weak D call TRBD1 (6 bases). CDR1 is MNHEY, CDR2 SVGAGI, per germline. The CDR3 is 14 residues long. V dropped 4 bases and J dropped 6 bases, with 13 bases sitting between them. DNA for the CDR3: TGTGCCAGCAGTTCCGAGGGGGTAGCTCAGCCCCAGCATTTT. Residues: CASSSEGVAQPQHF.

The DNA of the CDR3 is TGTGCCAGCAGTGAAGTGGCAGGGGTGGTCGCCGGGGAGCTGTTTTTT. It yields the protein CASSEVAGVVAGELFF. The V gene is TRBV2, the J gene TRBJ2-2, with D perhaps TRBD1 (6 bases). This CDR3 is built from 16 residues. Germline lookup yields CDR1 SNHLY and CDR2 FYNNEI. V was shortened by 1 base and J by 6 bases, with 15 bases between the two germline ends.

The CDR3 DNA reads TGTGCCTGGAGTGGACAGGGCGACACTGAAGCTTTCTTT. As protein: CAWSGQGDTEAFF. The gene calls are TRBV30 and TRBJ1-1; 7 positions agree with TRBD1. V dropped 1 base and J dropped 3; count of bases not matched to a gene: 2. The length of the CDR3 is 13 residues. Per germline, CDR1 GTSNPN and CDR2 SVGIG (reference sequence). The full variable domain, in which reference TRBV30 and TRBJ1-1 provide the parts outside the CDR3, is SQTIHQWPATLVQPVGSPLSLECTVEGTSNPNLYWYRQAAGRGLQLLFYSVGIGQISSEVPQNLSASRPQDRQFILSSKKLLLSDSGFYLCAWSGQGDTEAFFGQGTRLTVV.

The chain is built from TRBV18 and TRBJ2-7, with 12 bases matching TRBD1. This CDR3 has 17 amino acids. In germline, CDR1 is KGHSH, CDR2 LQKENI. The V and J ends lost 2 bases and 6 bases, in that order; junction bases with no gene match: 11. CDR3 protein: CASSPFAPGQGAGEQYF. As DNA, the CDR3 is TGTGCCAGCTCACCATTCGCCCCGGGACAGGGGGCAGGCGAGCAGTACTTC.

This rearrangement joins TRBV24-1 to TRBJ2-5, with 12 positions matching TRBD1. Germline V CDR1 and CDR2: KGHDR, SFDVKD. With V trimmed by 4 bases and J by 5 bases, 10 bases remained unmatched. The CDR3 length is 17 residues. Written as DNA, the CDR3 is TGTGCCACCAGTGACCCCGGGACAGGGGGCGTGGGGGAGACCCAGTACTTC. Its translation: CATSDPGTGGVGETQYF.

This clone showed up just a few times. The V gene is TRBV4-1, the J gene TRBJ1-5; D call uncertain. Germline V CDR1 and CDR2: MGHRA, YSYEKL. Trimming stripped 0 bases from V and 4 bases from J, with 7 bases between. There are 14 residues in the CDR3. This chain's CDR3 is CASSQDGRNQPQHF. In DNA, the CDR3 is TGCGCCAGCAGCCAAGATGGCAGGAATCAGCCCCAGCATTTT.

This clone appeared a single time. This chain joins TRBV4-1 and TRBJ2-2, with 9 nucleotides matching TRBD1. Germline loops: CDR1 MGHRA, CDR2 YSYEKL. This CDR3 is built from 17 residues. V shed 0 bases and J 5 bases; nucleotides not matched to a gene: 7. DNA of the CDR3: TGCGCCAGCAGCCAAGATAGGGGACAGGGATTTACCGGGGAGCTGTTTTTT. It yields the protein CASSQDRGQGFTGELFF.

The chain recombines TRBV2 with TRBJ1-3; D is possibly TRBD1 (5 bases). V lost 3 bases to trimming and J lost 3 bases, with 12 bases between them. The CDR3 spans 15 residues. CDR1 is SNHLY, CDR2 FYNNEI, per germline. The chain's CDR3 is CASSDEGRIGNTIYF. In DNA form, the CDR3 reads TGTGCCAGCAGTGATGAGGGGAGGATTGGAAACACCATATATTTT.

The rearrangement links TRBV28 to TRBJ2-3, with 7 positions matching TRBD2. This CDR3 has 14 residues. Per germline, CDR1 MDHEN and CDR2 SYDVKM. The junction had 1 base not matched to a gene; V was cut back by 3 bases and J by 1 base. The CDR3 DNA sequence: TGTGCCAGCAGTTTCGCGGGGGGCACAGATACGCAGTATTTT. Translation: CASSFAGGTDTQYF. The entire variable domain, with the rest obtained from reference TRBV28 and TRBJ2-3, is as follows: DVKVTQSSRYLVKRTGEKVFLECVQDMDHENMFWYRQDPGLGLRLIYFSYDVKMKEKGDIPEGYSVSREKKERFSLILESASTNQTSMYLCASSFAGGTDTQYFGPGTRLTVL.

The rearrangement links TRBV6-5 to TRBJ2-7, with 7 bases fitting TRBD1. Germline V gives CDR1 MNHEY, CDR2 SVGAGI. The CDR3 is made up of 15 amino acids. The ends lost 5 bases at V and 3 bases at J; junction bases unmatched: 10. In DNA form, the CDR3 reads TGTGCCAGCAGTCCGAGGAAGGGGGCGATCTACGAGCAGTACTTC. This sequence encodes CASSPRKGAIYEQYF.

This chain joins TRBV3-1 (or the pseudogene TRBV3-2) and TRBJ2-1, with 8 positions matching TRBD2. CDR1 is LGHDT, CDR2 YNNKEL, per germline (reference sequence). Germline trimming cut 1 base from V and 9 bases from J; bases unmatched to any gene: 2. There are 13 residues in the CDR3. CDR3 amino acids: CASSQGLASEQFF. CDR3 in DNA: TGTGCCAGCAGCCAAGGACTAGCGAGTGAGCAGTTCTTC.

Here the CDR3 DNA reads TGTGCCAGCTCGGGGCAGGGAGGTGGTGAAGCTTTCTTT. The encoded protein is CASSGQGGGEAFF. This chain joins TRBV2 and TRBJ1-1, with D perhaps matching TRBD1 (5 bases). This CDR3 is 13 amino acids long. CDR1 SNHLY and CDR2 FYNNEI come from the germline V gene. The V and J ends lost 8 bases and 7 bases respectively, with 17 bases between them.

The chain combines TRBV4-2 with TRBJ1-6; 9 nucleotides agree with TRBD1. The CDR3 loop spans 14 amino acids. CDR1 and CDR2 (germline): LGHNA, YNFKEQ. After removal of 4 bases from V and 9 bases from J, the junction contained 4 bases not matched to a gene. The CDR3, as DNA: TGTGCCAGCAGCCCCGACAGGGGGGGTTCACCCCTCCACTTT. Translated, it gives CASSPDRGGSPLHF.

This rearrangement joins TRBV5-6 to TRBJ1-2; the D gene is possibly TRBD1 (6 bases). This CDR3 comprises 15 residues. Germline V lookup: CDR1 SGHDT, CDR2 YYEEEE. The ends were cut back, 3 bases at V and 4 bases at J, with 16 bases in the middle. CDR3 loop: CASSSRRTESYGYTF. CDR3 nucleotide sequence: TGTGCCAGCAGCTCACGCCGGACAGAGAGCTATGGCTACACCTTC.

This clone was seen a few times. The chain combines TRBV27 with TRBJ1-5, with TRBD1 matching over 8 bases. Germline V gives CDR1 MNHEY, CDR2 SMNVEV (reference sequence). CDR3 length: 16 amino acids. The ends lost 4 bases at V and 6 bases at J; junction bases unmatched: 11. The CDR3 nucleotides are TGTGCCAGCAGTTCAATCGACAGGGGTACGTTTCAGCCCCAGCATTTT. This encodes CASSSIDRGTFQPQHF.

V is TRBV6-6 and J is TRBJ1-2; TRBD1 is a possible D gene (5 bases). Germline lookup yields CDR1 MNHNY and CDR2 SVGAGI (reference sequence). The V gene lost 10 bases and the J gene lost 0 bases, with 12 bases spanning the gap. The CDR3 has 13 residues. CDR3 amino acids: CAIPGDSNYGYTF. In DNA form, the CDR3 reads TGTGCCATTCCGGGGGACTCTAACTATGGCTACACCTTC.

The gene calls are TRBV7-2 and TRBJ1-2; D call uncertain. The CDR3 loop spans 13 amino acids. Trimming pared 1 base from V and 4 bases from J, leaving 7 bases between. Germline CDR1 SGHTA, CDR2 FQGNSA. CDR3 sequence reads: CASSLGGVYGYTF. The DNA for the CDR3 is TGTGCCAGCAGCTTAGGGGGAGTCTATGGCTACACCTTC.

This sequence joins TRBV5-1 and TRBJ1-2; 7 nucleotides match TRBD1. J gave up 4 bases and V 2 bases, and 8 bases lay outside the gene matches. The CDR3 consists of 15 residues. CDR1 and CDR2 from the germline V gene are SGHRS and YFSETQ. CDR3 loop: CASSFRRDSLYGYTF. The CDR3 nucleotides are TGCGCCAGCAGCTTTCGGAGGGACAGCCTCTATGGCTACACCTTC.